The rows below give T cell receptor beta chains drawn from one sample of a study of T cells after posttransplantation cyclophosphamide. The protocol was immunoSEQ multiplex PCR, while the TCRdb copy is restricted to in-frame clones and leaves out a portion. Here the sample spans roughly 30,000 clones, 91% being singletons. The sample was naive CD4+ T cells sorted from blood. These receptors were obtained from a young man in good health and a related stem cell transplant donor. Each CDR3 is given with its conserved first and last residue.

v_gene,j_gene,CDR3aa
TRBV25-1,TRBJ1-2,CASSERQGMNGYTF
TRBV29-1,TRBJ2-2,CSVVTGGSGELFF
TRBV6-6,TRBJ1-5,CASSYLVQPQHF
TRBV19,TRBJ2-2,CASSIVRQTGELFF
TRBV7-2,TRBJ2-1,CASSSTSGASSYNEQFF
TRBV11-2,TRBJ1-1,CASSIRTVTEAFF
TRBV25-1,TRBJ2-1,CASRRHGGGNEQFF
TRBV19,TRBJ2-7,CASSFTTSGVNEQYF
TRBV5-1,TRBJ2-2,CASSLRQGETGELFF
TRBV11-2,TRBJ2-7,CASSLEQGAGEQYF
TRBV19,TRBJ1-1,CASSIALTGEAFF
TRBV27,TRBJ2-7,CASSRIRGPYEQYF
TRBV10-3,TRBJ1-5,CAISEGQGFGQPQHF
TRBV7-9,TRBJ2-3,CASSLTPSTDTQYF
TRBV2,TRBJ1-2,CASSVEQANYGYTF
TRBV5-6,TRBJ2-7,CASSFRGEQYF
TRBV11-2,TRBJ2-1,CASSLAGGSYNEQFF
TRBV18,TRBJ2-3,CASSPFQRGLQDTQYF
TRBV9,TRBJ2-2,CASSVVTGYTGELFF
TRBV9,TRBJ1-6,CASSVEGFVNSPLHF
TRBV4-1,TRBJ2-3,CASSQGRVRAGSTDTQYF
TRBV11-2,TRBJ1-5,CASSLAGTGTVSNQPQHF
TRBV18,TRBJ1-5,CASSPEKGWQPQHF
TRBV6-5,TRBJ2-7,CASHRTGRGSYEQYF
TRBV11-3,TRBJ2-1,CASSLEGVGYNEQFF
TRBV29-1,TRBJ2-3,CSVVAGDTDTQYF
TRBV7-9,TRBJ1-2,CASTYSGQGASGYTF
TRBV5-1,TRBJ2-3,CASSSGLAGGRSTDTQYF
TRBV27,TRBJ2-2,CASSLSAGQNTGELFF
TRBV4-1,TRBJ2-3,CASSQDRGTDTQYF
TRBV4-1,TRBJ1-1,CASSQESVTEAFF
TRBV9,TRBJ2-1,CASGPSTGIDNEQFF
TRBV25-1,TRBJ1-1,CASSEGRGIAEAFF
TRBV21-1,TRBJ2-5,CASSKGQRQETQYF
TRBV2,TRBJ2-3,CASSVQFTDTQYF
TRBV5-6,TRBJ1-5,CASSFGTGESNQPQHF
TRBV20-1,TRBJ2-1,CSAAASAEQFF
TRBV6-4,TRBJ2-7,CASRRVSYEQYF
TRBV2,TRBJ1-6,CASSAPTGGIFSYNSPLHF
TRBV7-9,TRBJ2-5,CASTFLQGLNRAQETQYF
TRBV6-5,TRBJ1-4,CASSYSETRKLFF
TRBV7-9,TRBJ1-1,CASSYKTGMNTEAFF
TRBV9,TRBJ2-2,CASSNSGYANTGELFF
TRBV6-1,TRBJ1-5,CASRTGNQPQHF
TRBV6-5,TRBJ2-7,CASSYQGTEQYF
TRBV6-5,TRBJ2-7,CASRTSRDSTYEQYF
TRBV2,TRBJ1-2,CASSVQGDYGYTF
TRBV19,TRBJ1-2,CASTETGVGGYTF
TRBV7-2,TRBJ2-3,CASSPLGAGVTDTQYF
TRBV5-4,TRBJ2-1,CASSLPDREQFF
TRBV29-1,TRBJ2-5,CSVGQGGETQYF
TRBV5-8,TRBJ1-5,CASSSLLTTDLNQPQHF
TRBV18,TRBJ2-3,CASSPSGTGNSDTQYF
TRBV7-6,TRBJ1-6,CASSLATTGPLHF
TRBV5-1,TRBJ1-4,CASSLVVSGREKLFF
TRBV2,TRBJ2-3,CASSVTSGGAGTQYF
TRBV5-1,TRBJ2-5,CASSLGSGGPKTTQYF
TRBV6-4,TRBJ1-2,CASSHGTGDGYTF